A single T cell receptor (beta chain) is shown here with its context. Its antigen is not identified. The identical CDR3 is also encoded by other nucleotide sequences in the sample. These data come from a study of cytomegalovirus exposure and HLA in healthy donors. A multiplex PCR was run with 60 Vbeta primers and 13 Jbeta primers. Produced via immunoSEQ multiplex PCR; TCRdb's table is partial and in-frame only. Among more than 95,000 clones, around 9.1% were seen once, and the ten largest hold approximately 6%. General study findings and limits: When a later analysis compared HLA-associated TCR beta chains with equally common others, the HLA-associated chains turned out to be more clonally expanded and to have lower generation probabilities.

The CDR3 is 15 residues long. Looked up from germline, CDR1 is SGHTA and CDR2 is FQGTGA. V shed 3 bases and J 8 bases; nucleotides not matched to a gene: 9. This chain connects TRBV7-3 to TRBJ2-1; 8 nucleotides match TRBD2. Sequencing was performed on PBMCs. This clonotype was sampled from a man aged 40-55 years in good health and CMV-seropositive. In DNA form, the CDR3 reads TGTGCCAGCAGCTTGCAAGCGGGAGAAAGGGATGAGCAGTTCTTC. Residues: CASSLQAGERDEQFF.